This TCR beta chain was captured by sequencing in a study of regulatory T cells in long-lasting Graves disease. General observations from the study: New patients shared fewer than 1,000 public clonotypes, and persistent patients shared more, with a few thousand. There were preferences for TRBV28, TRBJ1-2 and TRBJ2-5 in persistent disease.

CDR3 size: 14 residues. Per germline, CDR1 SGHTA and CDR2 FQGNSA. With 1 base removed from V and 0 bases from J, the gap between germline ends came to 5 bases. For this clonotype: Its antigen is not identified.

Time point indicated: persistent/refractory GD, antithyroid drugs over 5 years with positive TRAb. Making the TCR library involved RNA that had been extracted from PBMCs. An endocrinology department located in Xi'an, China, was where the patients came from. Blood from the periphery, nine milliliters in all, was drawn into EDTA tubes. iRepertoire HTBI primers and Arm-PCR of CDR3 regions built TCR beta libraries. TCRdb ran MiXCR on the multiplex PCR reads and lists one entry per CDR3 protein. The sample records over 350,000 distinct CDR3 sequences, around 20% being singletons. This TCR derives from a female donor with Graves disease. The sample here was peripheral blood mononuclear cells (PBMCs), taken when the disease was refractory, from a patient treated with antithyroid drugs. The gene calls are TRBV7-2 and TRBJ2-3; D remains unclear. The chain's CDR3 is CASSLVRSTDTQYF. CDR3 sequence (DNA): TGTGCCAGCAGCTTAGTCCGAAGCACAGATACGCAGTATTTT.